This T cell receptor beta chain was documented in a study of regulatory T cells in long-lasting Graves disease. A remark on this clonotype: Its antigen is not identified.

V gave up 0 bases and J gave up 1 base, with 13 bases separating them. The CDR3 totals 16 residues. CDR1 and CDR2 from the germline V gene are DFQATT and SNEGSKA (reference sequence). Study conclusions and caveats: TCR diversity was lower in persistent Graves' patients (versus newly diagnosed ones). Persistent disease samples used TRBV28, TRBJ1-2 and TRBJ2-5 preferentially. Whereas new patients shared 800 to 1,000 public clonotypes, persistent patients shared more, at 2,500 to 3,500.

Time point denoted: newly diagnosed GD, antithyroid drugs for less than 3 months. Making the TCR library involved RNA that had been extracted from PBMCs. Library construction for TCR beta used iRepertoire HTBI primers and Arm-PCR of CDR3 regions. One entry per CDR3 protein, called by TCRdb with MiXCR from the multiplex PCR reads. The profile shows 450,000 to 500,000 distinct CDR3 sequences, 15% to 20% of them singletons. These same data were also listed under a study on T cells in Graves' hyperthyroidism and ophthalmopathy.

The chain employs TRBV20-1 and TRBJ1-5, with D possibly being TRBD1 (5 bases). Sequencing used peripheral blood mononuclear cells (PBMCs), obtained at new diagnosis, from a patient treated with antithyroid drugs. The receptor's source is a man aged 35 to 55 with Graves disease. The CDR3 reads CSARDHRGGSNQPQHF. CDR3 coding DNA: TGCAGTGCTAGAGATCATCGGGGGGGGAGCAATCAGCCCCAGCATTTT.